The 15 T cell receptor beta chains reported below all come from one sample, sequenced in a study of blood T cell repertoires in COVID-19. Some clones are missing from TCRdb's copy, which holds only in-frame ones; the method was immunoSEQ multiplex PCR. In the table there are more than 150,000 clones, roughly 80% of which are singletons. Sequencing was carried out using peripheral blood. The receptors stem from a man in his sixties with acute or convalescent COVID-19.

The CDR3 nucleotides are TGTGCCAGCAGCTTGGGGTGGACAGGGGAGAACACCTTC. Translated, it gives CASSLGWTGENTF. This rearrangement joins TRBV5-8 to TRBJ1-2, with TRBD1 identical over 9 bases. This CDR3 comprises 13 residues. Germline V gives CDR1 SGHTS, CDR2 YDEGEE. With 0 bases clipped from V and 12 bases from J, the junction kept 6 bases outside the gene matches.

The chain employs TRBV5-8 and TRBJ1-4, with 11 bases fitting TRBD1. CDR1 and CDR2 (germline): SGHTS, YDEGEE. The CDR3 is made up of 16 amino acids. V was clipped by 4 bases and J by 1 base; unmatched bases: 3. Here the CDR3 DNA reads TGTGCCAGCAGCCTCGGGACAGGGGGAACTAATGAAAAACTGTTTTTT. It yields the protein CASSLGTGGTNEKLFF.

A word on this clone: This same CDR3 is encoded by further DNA sequences in the sample. The chain combines TRBV5-1 with TRBJ1-1; D is possibly TRBD1 (5 bases). The V end was cut by 1 base, the J end by 2 bases, with 6 bases between. CDR3 length equals 13 residues. Germline V gene sequence: CDR1 SGHRS, CDR2 YFSETQ. This CDR3 reads CASSLQGNTEAFF. DNA of the CDR3: TGCGCCAGCAGCTTGCAGGGTAACACTGAAGCTTTCTTT. Combining the CDR3 with reference TRBV5-1 and TRBJ1-1 gives the whole variable domain KAGVTQTPRYLIKTRGQQVTLSCSPISGHRSVSWYQQTPGQGLQFLFEYFSETQRNKGNFPGRFSGRQFSNSRSEMNVSTLELGDSALYLCASSLQGNTEAFFGQGTRLTVV.

There are a few counts of this clone. The V gene is TRBV2, the J gene TRBJ1-2; 7 nucleotides align to TRBD1. CDR3 size: 13 residues. Germline CDR1 reads SNHLY; CDR2 reads FYNNEI. The V gene end was trimmed by 7 bases and the J gene end by 4 bases; junction bases not matched to a gene: 6. The CDR3 loop reads CASTQDRSYGYTF. CDR3 DNA sequence: TGTGCCAGCACTCAGGACAGGAGCTATGGCTACACCTTC.

This clone was counted once. The chain employs TRBV5-1 and TRBJ1-1, with no clear D. V was clipped by 0 bases and J by 8 bases, with 8 bases between them. This CDR3 contains 12 residues. Germline CDR1 SGHRS, CDR2 YFSETQ. DNA for the CDR3: TGCGCCAGCAGCTTGGAATCCAAAGAAGCTTTCTTT. Translating it yields CASSLESKEAFF. Full variable domain (remainder filled in from reference TRBV5-1 and TRBJ1-1): KAGVTQTPRYLIKTRGQQVTLSCSPISGHRSVSWYQQTPGQGLQFLFEYFSETQRNKGNFPGRFSGRQFSNSRSEMNVSTLELGDSALYLCASSLESKEAFFGQGTRLTVV.

The V gene is TRBV9, the J gene TRBJ2-3, with 15 nucleotides matching TRBD2. Trimming cost V 4 bases and J 6 bases; bases outside gene matches: 3. Per germline, CDR1 SGDLS and CDR2 YYNGEE. This CDR3 spans 15 amino acids. This chain's CDR3 is CASSSGLAGGDTQYF. CDR3 in DNA: TGTGCCAGCAGCTCTGGACTAGCGGGAGGGGATACGCAGTATTTT.

The chain links TRBV6-6 to TRBJ1-6; 8 nucleotides line up with TRBD1. Germline V gene data show CDR1 as MNHNY and CDR2 as SVGAGI (reference sequence). V was pared by 5 bases and J by 7 bases, with 4 bases of the junction left unmatched. The CDR3 length is 14 residues. DNA for the CDR3: TGTGCCAGCAGTCAGACAGGGGAGAATTCACCCCTCCACTTT. This sequence encodes CASSQTGENSPLHF.

This clone has just a few counts. The gene calls are TRBV7-2 and TRBJ2-5, with 11 bases lining up with TRBD2. The CDR3 spans 18 residues. Germline CDR1 is SGHTA and CDR2 is FQGNSA. V shed 5 bases and J 4 bases; nucleotides not matched to a gene: 15. The CDR3 reads CASSRTQSSGRMGETQYF. CDR3 in DNA: TGTGCCAGCAGCCGCACTCAATCTAGCGGGAGGATGGGAGAGACCCAGTACTTC.

The chain links TRBV28 to TRBJ1-6; 8 nucleotides align to TRBD1. From germline, CDR1 is MDHEN and CDR2 SYDVKM. This CDR3 region has 13 residues. The CDR3 nucleotides are TGTGCGACCATCAGGGGGCAAGAATCACCCCTCCACTTT. Translated: CATIRGQESPLHF.

This clone was picked up one time. This chain joins TRBV5-1 and TRBJ2-5, with 7 bases fitting TRBD1. Trimming removed 1 base from V and 3 bases from J; junction bases left unmatched: 3. The CDR3 runs 14 residues. Per germline, CDR1 SGHRS and CDR2 YFSETQ. CDR3 region: CASSLTGEKETQYF. Written as DNA, the CDR3 is TGCGCCAGCAGCTTGACAGGGGAGAAAGAGACCCAGTACTTC.

CDR3: CSVASGGNEQFF. Here the CDR3 DNA reads TGCAGCGTTGCTAGCGGGGGTAATGAGCAGTTCTTC. The rearrangement links TRBV29-1 to TRBJ2-1; TRBD2 matches 10 bases. The CDR3 has 12 residues. The V gene end was trimmed by 4 bases and the J gene end by 7 bases; junction bases not matched to a gene: 1. Germline V gene lookup returns CDR1 SQVTM and CDR2 ANQGSEA.

This clone came up once. V is TRBV2 and J is TRBJ2-1; 10 bases match TRBD2. The trim removed 6 bases at V and 5 bases at J, leaving 4 bases unmatched. Per germline, CDR1 SNHLY and CDR2 FYNNEI. CDR3 length: 14 residues. In DNA, the CDR3 is TGTGCCAGCAGGGCGGGACTAGCGAACAATGAGCAGTTCTTC. Translated: CASRAGLANNEQFF. The whole variable domain, filled in from reference TRBV2 and TRBJ2-1, reads EPEVTQTPSHQVTQMGQEVILRCVPISNHLYFYWYRQILGQKVEFLVSFYNNEISEKSEIFDDQFSVERPDGSNFTLKIRSTKLEDSAMYFCASRAGLANNEQFFGPGTRLTVL.

For the CDR3, the DNA is TGTGCCAGCAGCTCTAGCGGGAGGTCGTCCGGGGAGCTGTTTTTT. Protein: CASSSSGRSSGELFF. The V and J genes are TRBV7-9 and TRBJ2-2; TRBD2 aligns across 11 bases. Germline loops: CDR1 SEHNR, CDR2 FQNEAQ (reference sequence). The CDR3 length is 15 residues. J was trimmed by 6 bases and V by 4 bases; bases with no gene match: 4.

The V and J genes are TRBV30 and TRBJ1-2; TRBD1 agrees at 8 bases. The V and J ends lost 5 bases and 2 bases, in that order; junction bases with no gene match: 4. The germline V gene encodes CDR1 GTSNPN and CDR2 SVGIG (reference sequence). The CDR3 sequence is 13 residues long. In nucleotides, the CDR3 is TGTGCCTGGTCCAGGGGGCGAAACTATGGCTACACCTTC. It yields the protein CAWSRGRNYGYTF.

The rearrangement links TRBV30 to TRBJ1-2, with a weak D call TRBD1 (5 bases). Germline V CDR1 and CDR2: GTSNPN, SVGIG (reference sequence). The CDR3 runs 13 residues. V was shortened by 1 base and J by 0 bases, with 6 bases between the two germline ends. CDR3 protein: CAWSGGANYGYTF. Here the CDR3 DNA reads TGTGCCTGGAGTGGGGGGGCTAACTATGGCTACACCTTC.